The rows below give T cell receptor beta chains drawn from one sample of a study of CD8+ T cells in alopecia areata. The table came from immunoSEQ multiplex PCR; TCRdb's copy has only in-frame clones and leaves some out. The sample records some 170,000 clones, roughly 60% being singletons. Specimen: CD4+ T cells sorted from blood, collected at approximately week 55, from a patient treated with tofacitinib. The receptor source for this set is a human donor with alopecia areata. CDR3s include the opening cysteine and the closing phenylalanine or tryptophan. D genes are given only for firm matches. Size tells how often a clone was seen (once, few, many) or the class of an expanded clone, and some rows leave it out.

v_call	d_call	j_call	clone_size	cdr3_aa	cdr3_nt
TRBV12-5	NA	TRBJ2-1	NA	CASGSSDGAILF	TGTGCTAGTGGTTCGTCGGACGGTGCTATTCTCTTC
TRBV30	TRBD1	TRBJ2-6	few	CAWKRQGAGSGANVLTF	TGTGCCTGGAAGCGGCAGGGGGCCGGCTCTGGGGCCAACGTCCTGACTTTC
TRBV30	TRBD1	TRBJ1-6	NA	CAWTNRGRFNSPLHF	TGTGCCTGGACAAACAGGGGGCGGTTTAATTCACCCCTCCACTTT
TRBV19	NA	TRBJ2-7	NA	CASSAVGYEQYF	TGTGCCAGTAGTGCGGTCGGCTACGAGCAGTACTTC
TRBV29-1	NA	TRBJ1-4	NA	CSVVATNEKLFF	TGCAGCGTTGTAGCAACTAATGAAAAACTGTTTTTT
TRBV5-1	NA	TRBJ2-3	NA	CASSFRDTQYF	TGCGCCAGCAGCTTCAGAGATACGCAGTATTTT
TRBV5-5	NA	TRBJ2-7	NA	CASSLQDSRASVTYEQYF	TGTGCCAGCAGCTTGCAGGATTCTCGGGCGTCCGTTACCTACGAGCAGTACTTC
TRBV7-8	NA	TRBJ1-5	NA	CASSHGTNNQPQHF	TGTGCCAGCAGCCACGGGACAAATAATCAGCCCCAGCATTTT
TRBV29-1	NA	TRBJ2-1	NA	CSVDKGGLSYNEQFF	TGCAGCGTTGATAAGGGGGGACTTTCATACAATGAGCAGTTCTTC
TRBV29-1	NA	TRBJ2-5	NA	CSVVEGVRQETQYF	TGCAGCGTTGTAGAAGGAGTCCGGCAAGAGACCCAGTACTTC
TRBV30	NA	TRBJ1-2	once	CAWSGIFYGYTF	TGTGCCTGGAGTGGGATCTTCTATGGCTACACCTTC
TRBV29-1	NA	TRBJ1-1	NA	CSVEGDGTEAFF	TGCAGCGTTGAGGGGGACGGCACTGAAGCTTTCTTT
TRBV27	NA	TRBJ2-1	few	CASSLDGWTDIINEQFF	TGTGCCAGCAGCCTAGATGGCTGGACGGACATCATCAATGAGCAGTTCTTC
TRBV29-1	TRBD1	TRBJ1-1	NA	CSVPGQGAGAEAFF	TGCAGCGTACCCGGACAGGGGGCAGGGGCTGAAGCTTTCTTT
TRBV7-8	NA	TRBJ1-5	NA	CASSQSSVSNQPQHF	TGTGCCAGCAGCCAGAGTTCGGTGAGCAATCAGCCCCAGCATTTT
TRBV14	NA	TRBJ1-2	NA	CASSPSVGYGYTF	TGTGCCAGCAGCCCCTCGGTTGGCTATGGCTACACCTTC
TRBV9	NA	TRBJ1-6	NA	CASSVGKDPNSPLHF	TGTGCCAGCAGCGTAGGCAAGGACCCGAATTCACCCCTCCACTTT
TRBV12-5	TRBD1	TRBJ2-7	once	CASVLDRVGGEQYF	TGTGCTAGTGTCTTGGACAGGGTCGGGGGCGAGCAGTACTTC
TRBV7-9	NA	TRBJ1-5	NA	CASSLGRQGNQPQHF	TGTGCCAGCAGCTTAGGGAGGCAGGGGAATCAGCCCCAGCATTTT
TRBV27	NA	TRBJ1-1	few	CASSPSGRGTEAFF	TGTGCCAGCAGTCCATCGGGGCGGGGGACTGAAGCTTTCTTT
TRBV7-2	TRBD1	TRBJ2-1	NA	CASSKRDSYNEQFF	TGTGCCAGCAGCAAGAGGGACAGCTACAATGAGCAGTTCTTC
TRBV5-6	NA	TRBJ1-6	few	CASSQGSYSPLHF	TGTGCCAGCAGCCAGGGGTCGTATTCACCCCTCCACTTT
TRBV18	NA	TRBJ2-7	few	CASSPRDTSGEQYF	TGTGCCAGCTCACCTCGGGACACCTCGGGCGAGCAGTACTTC
TRBV9	NA	TRBJ1-1	NA	CASSADQGRVAFF	TGTGCCAGCAGCGCGGACCAGGGGCGCGTAGCTTTCTTT
TRBV15	TRBD1	TRBJ1-4	NA	CATSYHRDSNEKLFF	TGTGCCACCAGCTACCACCGGGACAGTAATGAAAAACTGTTTTTT
TRBV29-1	TRBD2	TRBJ2-1	few	CSVEPGGVNEQFF	TGCAGCGTTGAACCGGGGGGGGTCAATGAGCAGTTCTTC
TRBV4-2	NA	TRBJ1-6	NA	CASSPGDRNNSPLHF	TGTGCCAGCAGCCCAGGGGATCGGAATAATTCACCCCTCCACTTT
TRBV6-5	TRBD1	TRBJ1-2	NA	CASRSRQGGYTF	TGTGCCAGCAGGTCCCGACAGGGAGGCTACACCTTC
TRBV10-1	NA	TRBJ2-7	few	CASSVGGDQAEQYF	TGCGCCAGCAGTGTGGGGGGCGATCAGGCCGAGCAGTACTTC
TRBV7-9	NA	TRBJ2-6	NA	CASSDPGVYAGANVLTF	TGTGCCAGCAGCGACCCAGGGGTTTATGCTGGGGCCAACGTCCTGACTTTC
TRBV5-1	NA	TRBJ2-1	once	CASSVSTGRQFF	TGCGCCAGCAGCGTCTCGACAGGCCGACAGTTCTTC
TRBV4-2	NA	TRBJ1-5	NA	CASSQVPTVLIDQPQHF	TGTGCCAGCAGCCAAGTTCCGACAGTTTTAATTGATCAGCCCCAGCATTTT